One sample yielded the 16 T cell receptor beta chains listed below, sequenced in a study. TCRdb passed the 5' RACE reads through MiXCR, listing each CDR3 protein once. The table has around 30,000 distinct CDR3 sequences, 26% seen once; the top ten hold around 3.5%. The sample taken for sequencing was naive CD4+ T cells sorted from a lymph node. Stated subset: naive CD4+ T cells, CD4+CD45RA+CD25-. The receptors shown here come from a female donor with breast cancer.

This clonotype was counted at least ten times. V is TRBV12-3 or TRBV12-4 and J is TRBJ2-7; 9 nucleotides align to TRBD1. The V gene end was trimmed by 5 bases and the J gene end by 3 bases; junction bases not matched to a gene: 11. The CDR3 is made up of 16 amino acids. In DNA, the CDR3 is TGTGCCAGCAGTAAGCGTATCGACAGGGGGGGCTACGAGCAGTACTTC. Amino acids: CASSKRIDRGGYEQYF.

This clonotype has a handful of counts. This chain links TRBV6-5 with TRBJ2-7; 8 nucleotides line up with TRBD1. The trim removed 1 base at V and 1 base at J, leaving 3 bases unmatched. The CDR3 is 15 amino acids. Looked up from germline, CDR1 is MNHEY and CDR2 is SVGAGI. For the CDR3, the DNA is TGTGCCAGCAGTTACTACGACAGGGGATCCTACGAGCAGTACTTC. Its translation: CASSYYDRGSYEQYF.

The chain employs TRBV20-1 and TRBJ2-5; 10 positions match TRBD2. Unmatched junction bases numbered 11, after V lost 6 bases and J lost 4 bases. CDR1 is DFQATT, CDR2 SNEGSKA, per germline (reference sequence). There are 15 residues in the CDR3. Written as DNA, the CDR3 is TGCAGTGCAAACCCTAGCGGGAGTTTAAGAGAGACCCAGTACTTC. Translation: CSANPSGSLRETQYF.

Sample share makes this clonotype medium-sized. The rearrangement joins TRBV4-2 to TRBJ2-7; no reliable D call. V lost 0 bases and J 4 bases, leaving 4 bases between the germline ends. Germline loops: CDR1 LGHNA, CDR2 YNFKEQ. The CDR3 is 12 amino acids. The CDR3 spells CASSQDPYEQYF. CDR3 bases: TGTGCCAGCAGCCAAGATCCATACGAGCAGTACTTC.

This clonotype has a handful of counts. CDR3 DNA: TGCAGTGCTAGAGACTTGGACAGGGGAGAGACCCAGTACTTC. Translating gives CSARDLDRGETQYF. This chain joins TRBV20-1 and TRBJ2-5; the match to TRBD1 covers 9 bases. This CDR3 comprises 14 residues. The germline V gene encodes CDR1 DFQATT and CDR2 SNEGSKA (reference sequence). J was trimmed by 4 bases and V by 0 bases; bases with no gene match: 3.

This clonotype has just a few counts. At one end, the junction sequence differs from germline, possibly due to a read error. The chain carries TRBV7-2 and TRBJ1-1, with D possibly TRBD1 on 6 matching bases. The CDR3 spans 15 residues. Germline loops: CDR1 SGHTA, CDR2 FQGNSA. CDR3 DNA: TGTGCCAGCAGCCTAGGGGGGACAACGAACACTGAAGTTTTCTTT. It encodes CASSLGGTTNTEVFF.

Note on this clonotype: This may be a read error, as it is one base from a much larger clone. The chain has TRBV5-1 and TRBJ1-3; no clear D gene. The CDR3 runs 14 residues. Deletions cut 0 bases from V and 5 bases from J, with 9 bases between. Germline CDR1 SGHRS, CDR2 YFSETQ. The CDR3 sequence is CASSLEVPRNTIYF. The DNA for the CDR3 is TGCGCCAGCAGCTTGGAAGTCCCTAGAAACACCATATATTTT.

This clonotype was recorded at least ten times. The chain couples TRBV7-3 to TRBJ1-1; D unclear. Germline CDR1 and CDR2: SGHTA and FQGTGA. There are 13 residues in the CDR3. V shed 3 bases and J shed 4 bases, with 9 bases lying between them. The CDR3 bases are TGTGCCAGCAGCTTTGAGGTCAGCACTGAAGCTTTCTTT. Translating it yields CASSFEVSTEAFF.

As to this clonotype: One end of the junction fails to match germline, which may point to a read error. The chain links TRBV12-3 or TRBV12-4 to TRBJ2-1; 14 bases match TRBD2. This CDR3 has 18 amino acids. The CDR3 spells CASSSGLAGASSYSEQFF. The CDR3 nucleotides are TGTGCCAGCAGTTCGGGACTAGCGGGGGCCAGCTCCTACAGTGAGCAGTTCTTC.

This clonotype was observed a few times. The V gene is TRBV5-1, the J gene TRBJ1-1; 7 bases line up with TRBD1. Germline V gene lookup returns CDR1 SGHRS and CDR2 YFSETQ. The J segment lost 4 bases and the V segment lost 2 bases, leaving 8 bases of the junction unmatched. This CDR3 comprises 15 residues. The CDR3 DNA reads TGCGCCAGCAGCTTCACAGGGGACGGTAGCACTGAAGCTTTCTTT. Protein: CASSFTGDGSTEAFF.

In regard to this clonotype: This sequence may be a read error, since a much larger clone differs from it by one base. This chain uses TRBV20-1 with TRBJ2-1, with 7 bases aligning to TRBD1. The CDR3 has 14 residues. The germline V gene encodes CDR1 DFQATT and CDR2 SNEGSKA (reference sequence). The CDR3 sequence is CGARAHRGYNEQFF. The CDR3 nucleotides are TGCGGTGCTAGAGCACACAGGGGCTACAATGAGCAGTTCTTC.

This clonotype was recorded many times. This chain links TRBV15 with TRBJ2-3; maybe TRBD1 (6 bases). Trimming pared 0 bases from V and 2 bases from J, leaving 12 bases between. The CDR3 is 16 amino acids. Germline V gives CDR1 LNHNV, CDR2 YYDKDF (reference sequence). The CDR3 here is CATSRELQGITDTQYF. DNA of the CDR3: TGTGCCACCAGCAGAGAACTACAGGGTATCACAGATACGCAGTATTTT.

This clonotype was recorded a few times. CDR3 in amino acids: CASSVAWGVGSGDNEQFF. The CDR3 nucleotides are TGTGCCAGCAGCGTAGCGTGGGGTGTGGGTAGCGGAGACAATGAGCAGTTCTTC. The chain employs TRBV9 and TRBJ2-1; possible D gene TRBD2, 6 bases. Germline CDR1 and CDR2: SGDLS and YYNGEE. Trimming pared 0 bases from V and 5 bases from J, leaving 21 bases between. The CDR3 runs 18 residues. The variable domain in full, completed from reference TRBV9 and TRBJ2-1, reads DSGVTQTPKHLITATGQRVTLRCSPRSGDLSVYWYQQSLDQGLQFLIQYYNGEERAKGNILERFSAQQFPDLHSELNLSSLELGDSALYFCASSVAWGVGSGDNEQFFGPGTRLTVL.

This clonotype has ten or more counts. J is TRBJ2-3 and V is TRBV29-1, with D possibly being TRBD1 or TRBD2 (6 bases each). The germline V gene has CDR1 SQVTM and CDR2 ANQGSEA. The CDR3 contains 15 residues. Trimming removed 0 bases from V and 5 bases from J, with 15 bases in between. The CDR3: CSVEDIRGPKDTQYF. Written as DNA, the CDR3 is TGCAGCGTTGAAGATATTCGGGGGCCGAAAGATACGCAGTATTTT.

This clonotype was observed many times. This sequence joins TRBV7-9 and TRBJ1-1, with 7 bases fitting TRBD1. CDR3 length: 13 amino acids. J was trimmed by 4 bases and V by 1 base; bases with no gene match: 0. Per germline, CDR1 SEHNR and CDR2 FQNEAQ (reference sequence). The CDR3, as DNA: TGTGCCAGCAGCTTAGGACAGGGCACTGAAGCTTTCTTT. Its protein product is CASSLGQGTEAFF. Filled out from reference TRBV7-9 and TRBJ1-1, the complete variable domain reads DTGVSQNPRHKITKRGQNVTFRCDPISEHNRLYWYRQTLGQGPEFLTYFQNEAQLEKSRLLSDRFSAERPKGSFSTLEIQRTEQGDSAMYLCASSLGQGTEAFFGQGTRLTVV.

The chain links TRBV7-2 to TRBJ2-7; possibly TRBD1 for D (6 bases). CDR3 length: 14 amino acids. Germline assignment: CDR1 SGHTA and CDR2 FQGNSA. Deletions cut 3 bases from V and 2 bases from J, with 11 bases between. In DNA, the CDR3 is TGTGCCAGCAGCTTTGGGGGCGGAGCCTACGAGCAGTACTTC. This codes for CASSFGGGAYEQYF.